This T cell receptor (beta chain) was identified in a study of shared clonotypes between healthy human individuals. Study-wide points: In four donors, around 5% of naive CD4 clonotypes appeared in common. Estimated richness was generally greater in naive than memory subsets.

Sequenced by immunoSEQ multiplex PCR; TCRdb stores in-frame clones only, minus some. The profile shows roughly 2,000,000 clones, about 95% of them singletons. As regards this clone: Its antigen remains unknown.

Per the germline V gene, CDR1 is LGHNA and CDR2 is YSLEER. There are 13 residues in the CDR3. The V end was cut by 0 bases, the J end by 4 bases, with 6 bases between. Terminally differentiated effector memory CD45RA+ cells were left out of the naive CD8 fraction, which was CD45RO-negative and positively selected for CCR7. Adult donors, all healthy and HIV-negative, had no recent acute infections or vaccinations. Sequenced material: naive CD8+ T cells sorted from blood. The receptor's source is a man younger than 35 in good health. The chain joins TRBV4-3 to TRBJ1-2; D gene ambiguous. The CDR3 region is CASSQDLFYGYTF. CDR3 coding DNA: TGCGCCAGCAGCCAAGACCTCTTCTATGGCTACACCTTC.